This T cell receptor beta chain stems from a study of OX40 agonist ivuxolimab in advanced cancers. Study-wide background: Cohort: about 80% men, mean age about 60, aged about 20 to 90. About 42% of patients had received prior checkpoint inhibitor therapy. Partial responses were recorded for three patients, including one with hepatocellular carcinoma and two with cutaneous melanoma.

General study results and limits: With doses of 0.1 to 3.0 mg/kg, CD4+ and CD8+ blood T cells had undergone clonal expansion by week 6.

For this clone: The antigen is unknown.

Produced via immunoSEQ multiplex PCR; TCRdb's table is partial and in-frame only. The sample records around 150,000 clones, roughly 94% being singletons. Sequencing was performed on CD4+ or CD8+ T cells sorted from blood, taken in a trial of the OX40 agonist ivuxolimab. The source of this sequence is an adult with an advanced solid tumor such as melanoma, head and neck, liver or kidney cancer.

CDR3 protein: CASSYLGYDSPLHF. The CDR3 region has the DNA TGTGCCAGCAGTTATCTAGGGTACGATTCACCCCTCCACTTT. V gene TRBV6-5 combines with J gene TRBJ1-6, with unresolved D. Germline CDR1 reads MNHEY; CDR2 reads SVGAGI. The length of the CDR3 is 14 residues. Trimming took 3 bases from V and 8 from J, leaving 11 bases between them.